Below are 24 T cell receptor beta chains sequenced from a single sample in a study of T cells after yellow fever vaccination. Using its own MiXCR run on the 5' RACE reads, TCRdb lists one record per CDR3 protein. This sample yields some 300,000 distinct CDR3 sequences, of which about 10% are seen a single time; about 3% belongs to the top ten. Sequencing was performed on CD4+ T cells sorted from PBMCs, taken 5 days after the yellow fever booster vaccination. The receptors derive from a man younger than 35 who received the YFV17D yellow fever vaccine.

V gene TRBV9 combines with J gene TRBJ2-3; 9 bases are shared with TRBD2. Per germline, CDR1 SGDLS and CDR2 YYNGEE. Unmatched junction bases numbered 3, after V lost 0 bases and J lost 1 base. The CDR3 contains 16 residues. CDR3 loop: CASSVGVAGGTDTQYF. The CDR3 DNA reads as TGTGCCAGCAGCGTAGGAGTAGCGGGGGGCACAGATACGCAGTATTTT.

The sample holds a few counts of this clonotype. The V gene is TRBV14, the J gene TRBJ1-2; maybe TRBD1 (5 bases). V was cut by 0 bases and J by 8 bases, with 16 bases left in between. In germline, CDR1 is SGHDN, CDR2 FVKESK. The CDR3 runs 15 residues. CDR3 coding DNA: TGTGCCAGCAGCCAAGATGTCTCGGGACTTTTGGGCTACACCTTC. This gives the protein CASSQDVSGLLGYTF.

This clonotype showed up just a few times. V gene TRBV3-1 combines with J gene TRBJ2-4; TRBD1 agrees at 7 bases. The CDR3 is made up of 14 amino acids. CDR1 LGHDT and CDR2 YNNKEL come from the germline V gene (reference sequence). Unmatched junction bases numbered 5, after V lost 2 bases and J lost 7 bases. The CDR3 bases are TGTGCCAGCAGCCAAAAAGGGGGACAGAACATTCAGTACTTC. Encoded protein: CASSQKGGQNIQYF.

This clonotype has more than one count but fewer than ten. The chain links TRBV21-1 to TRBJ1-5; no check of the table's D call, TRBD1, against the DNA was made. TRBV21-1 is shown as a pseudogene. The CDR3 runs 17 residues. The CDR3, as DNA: TGTGCCAGCAGCAAAGCGCGGCAGGGGTCGAATAATCAGCCCCAGCATTTT. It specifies CASSKARQGSNNQPQHF.

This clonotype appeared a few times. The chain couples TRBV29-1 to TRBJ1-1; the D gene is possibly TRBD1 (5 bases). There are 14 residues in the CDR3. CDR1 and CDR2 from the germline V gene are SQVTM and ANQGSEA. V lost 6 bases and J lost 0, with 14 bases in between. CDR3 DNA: TGCAGCGTGGTGCGAGGGGCTTTGAACACTGAAGCTTTCTTT. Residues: CSVVRGALNTEAFF. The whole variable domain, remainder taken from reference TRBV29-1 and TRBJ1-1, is SAVISQKPSRDICQRGTSLTIQCQVDSQVTMMFWYRQQPGQSLTLIATANQGSEATYESGFVIDKFPISRPNLTFSTLTVSNMSPEDSSIYLCSVVRGALNTEAFFGQGTRLTVV.

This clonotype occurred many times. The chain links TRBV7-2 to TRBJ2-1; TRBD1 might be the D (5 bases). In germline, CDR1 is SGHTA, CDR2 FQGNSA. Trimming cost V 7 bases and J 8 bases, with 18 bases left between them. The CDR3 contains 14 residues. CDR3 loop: CASNPRLGQDEQFF. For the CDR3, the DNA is TGTGCCAGCAACCCTAGGTTGGGGCAGGATGAGCAGTTCTTC.

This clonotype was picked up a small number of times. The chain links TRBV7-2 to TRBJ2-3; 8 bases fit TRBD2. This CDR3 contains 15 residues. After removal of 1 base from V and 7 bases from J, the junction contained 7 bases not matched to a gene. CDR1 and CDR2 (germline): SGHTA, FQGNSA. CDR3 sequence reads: CASSLDAGGRNTQYF. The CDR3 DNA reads TGTGCCAGCAGCTTAGATGCGGGGGGCCGGAATACGCAGTATTTT.

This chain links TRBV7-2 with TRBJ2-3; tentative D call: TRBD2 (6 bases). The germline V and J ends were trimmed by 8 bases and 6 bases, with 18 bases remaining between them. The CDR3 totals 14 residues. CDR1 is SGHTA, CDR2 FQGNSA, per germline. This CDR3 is CASRRDWGMDTQYF. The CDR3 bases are TGTGCCAGCCGACGGGACTGGGGAATGGATACGCAGTATTTT.

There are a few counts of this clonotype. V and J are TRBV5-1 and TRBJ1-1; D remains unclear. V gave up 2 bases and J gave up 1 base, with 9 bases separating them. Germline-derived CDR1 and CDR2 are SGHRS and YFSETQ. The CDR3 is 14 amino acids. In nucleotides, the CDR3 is TGCGCCAGCAGCTTCCACAGAGCGAACACTGAAGCTTTCTTT. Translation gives CASSFHRANTEAFF.

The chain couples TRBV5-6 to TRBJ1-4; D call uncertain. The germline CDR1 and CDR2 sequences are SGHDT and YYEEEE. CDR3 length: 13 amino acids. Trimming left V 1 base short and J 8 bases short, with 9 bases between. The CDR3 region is CASSLYGREKLFF. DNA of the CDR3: TGTGCCAGCAGCTTGTACGGCCGCGAAAAACTGTTTTTT.

CDR3 sequence reads: CASSSPGGGQETQYF. CDR3 nucleotide sequence: TGTGCCAGCAGCTCACCAGGGGGGGGACAAGAGACCCAGTACTTC. The chain uses TRBV7-2 and TRBJ2-5, with D perhaps TRBD1 or TRBD2 (7 bases each). V dropped 4 bases and J dropped 2 bases, with 14 bases sitting between them. There are 15 residues in the CDR3. CDR1 SGHTA and CDR2 FQGNSA come from the germline V gene.

Here the CDR3 DNA reads TGTGCCAGCAGGAAGGGCGGTCTCTCCTACAATGAGCAGTTCTTC. Translating gives CASRKGGLSYNEQFF. V and J are TRBV2 and TRBJ2-1; D is unresolved. From germline, CDR1 is SNHLY and CDR2 FYNNEI. V gave up 6 bases and J gave up 0 bases, with 12 bases separating them. This CDR3 is 15 amino acids long.

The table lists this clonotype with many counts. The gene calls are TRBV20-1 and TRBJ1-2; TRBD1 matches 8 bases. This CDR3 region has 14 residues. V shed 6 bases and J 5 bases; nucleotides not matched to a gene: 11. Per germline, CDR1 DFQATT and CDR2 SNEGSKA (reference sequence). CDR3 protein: CSAGQGAWVYGYTF. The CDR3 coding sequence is TGCAGTGCCGGGCAGGGGGCTTGGGTTTATGGCTACACCTTC.

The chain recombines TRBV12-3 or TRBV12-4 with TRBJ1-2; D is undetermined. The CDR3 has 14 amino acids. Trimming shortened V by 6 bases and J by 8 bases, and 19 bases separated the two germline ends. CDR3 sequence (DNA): TGTGCCAGCAGCCCCACTCCCACTGTCGGGGGCTACACCTTC. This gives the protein CASSPTPTVGGYTF.

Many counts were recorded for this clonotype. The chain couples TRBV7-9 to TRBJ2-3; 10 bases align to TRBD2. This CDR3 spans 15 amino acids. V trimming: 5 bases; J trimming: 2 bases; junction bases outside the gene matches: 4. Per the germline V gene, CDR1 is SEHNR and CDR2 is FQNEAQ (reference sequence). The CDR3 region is CASSPLAGITDTQYF. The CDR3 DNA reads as TGTGCCAGCAGCCCACTAGCGGGGATCACAGATACGCAGTATTTT.

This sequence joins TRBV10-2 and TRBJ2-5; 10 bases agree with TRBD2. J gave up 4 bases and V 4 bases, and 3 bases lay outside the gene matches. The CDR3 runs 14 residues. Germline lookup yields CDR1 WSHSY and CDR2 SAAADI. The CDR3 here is CASSGWTSGETQYF. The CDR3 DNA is TGCGCCAGCAGTGGTTGGACTAGCGGAGAGACCCAGTACTTC.

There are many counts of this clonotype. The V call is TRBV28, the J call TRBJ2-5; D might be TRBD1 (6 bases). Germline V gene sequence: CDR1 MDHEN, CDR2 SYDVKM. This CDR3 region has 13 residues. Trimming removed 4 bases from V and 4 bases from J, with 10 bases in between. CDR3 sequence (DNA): TGTGCCAGCAGTTATACAGGGAGAGAGACCCAGTACTTC. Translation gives CASSYTGRETQYF.

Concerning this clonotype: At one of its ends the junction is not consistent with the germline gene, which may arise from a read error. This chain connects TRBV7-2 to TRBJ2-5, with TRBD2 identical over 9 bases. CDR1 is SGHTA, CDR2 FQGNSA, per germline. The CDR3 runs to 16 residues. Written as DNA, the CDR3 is TGTGCCTGCAGCCCCCGAATTAGCGGGGGAGTGGAGACCCAGTACTTC. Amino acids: CACSPRISGGVETQYF.

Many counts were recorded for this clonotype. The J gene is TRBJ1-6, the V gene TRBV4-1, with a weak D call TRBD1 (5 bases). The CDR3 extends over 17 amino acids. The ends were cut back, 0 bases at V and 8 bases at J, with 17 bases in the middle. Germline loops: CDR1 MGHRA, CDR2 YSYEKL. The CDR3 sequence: CASSQDHGAGYDSPLHF. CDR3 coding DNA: TGCGCCAGCAGCCAAGATCATGGGGCGGGGTACGATTCACCCCTCCACTTT.

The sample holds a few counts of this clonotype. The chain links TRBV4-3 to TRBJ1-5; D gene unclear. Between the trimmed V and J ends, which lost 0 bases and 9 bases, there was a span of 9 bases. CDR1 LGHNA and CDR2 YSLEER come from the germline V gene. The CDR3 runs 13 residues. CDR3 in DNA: TGCGCCAGCAGCCAAGATCTTGAGGGGCCCCAGCATTTT. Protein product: CASSQDLEGPQHF.

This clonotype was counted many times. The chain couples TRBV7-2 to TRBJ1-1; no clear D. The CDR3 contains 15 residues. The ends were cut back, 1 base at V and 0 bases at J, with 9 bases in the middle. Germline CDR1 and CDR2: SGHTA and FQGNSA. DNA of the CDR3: TGTGCCAGCAGCTTAGTTGGGAGGATGAACACTGAAGCTTTCTTT. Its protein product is CASSLVGRMNTEAFF.

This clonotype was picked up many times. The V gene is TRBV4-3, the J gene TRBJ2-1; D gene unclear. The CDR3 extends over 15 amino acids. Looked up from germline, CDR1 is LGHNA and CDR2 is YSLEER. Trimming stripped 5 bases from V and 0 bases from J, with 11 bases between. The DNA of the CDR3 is TGCGCCAGCAGCTTGATTTGGAGCTCCTACAATGAGCAGTTCTTC. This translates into CASSLIWSSYNEQFF.

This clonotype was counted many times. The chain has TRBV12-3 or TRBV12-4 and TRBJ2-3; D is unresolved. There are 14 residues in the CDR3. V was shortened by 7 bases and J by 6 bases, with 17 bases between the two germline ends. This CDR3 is CASTSQIASDTQYF. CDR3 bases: TGTGCCAGCACGTCCCAAATAGCTTCCGATACGCAGTATTTT.

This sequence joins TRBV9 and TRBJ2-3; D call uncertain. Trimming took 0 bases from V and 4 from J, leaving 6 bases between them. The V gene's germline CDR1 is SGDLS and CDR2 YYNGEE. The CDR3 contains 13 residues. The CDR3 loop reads CASSVVESDTQYF. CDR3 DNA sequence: TGTGCCAGCAGCGTAGTAGAGTCAGATACGCAGTATTTT.